This T cell receptor (beta chain) was profiled in a study of liver allograft versus peripheral blood T cells. In the study overall: The authors compared T cell receptor repertoires in transplanted livers with recipients' peripheral blood repertoires.

TCRdb re-called the reads with MiXCR, one entry per CDR3 protein. The sample yields roughly 1,200 distinct CDR3 sequences, 15% to 20% seen once. V shed 3 bases, J shed 3 bases, and the junction held 3 bases outside the gene matches. The CDR3 extends over 14 amino acids. Germline V gene lookup returns CDR1 SGDLS and CDR2 YYNGEE. This clonotype was picked up many times. Its specificity is not known. The study, taken as a whole, reports: T cell receptor repertoires inside liver allografts reportedly differed from those in peripheral blood.

The genes are TRBV9 and TRBJ1-1, with 9 bases that match TRBD1. The clonotype originates from a human patient who had a liver transplant. Some T cells may possibly be graft donor cells. The CDR3 region is CASSGQGGHTEAFF. The CDR3 nucleotides are TGTGCCAGCAGCGGACAGGGGGGCCACACTGAAGCTTTCTTT.